A single sample gave rise to the 26 T cell receptor beta chains below, sequenced in a study of regulatory T cells in long-lasting Graves disease. This sample's time point: newly diagnosed GD, antithyroid drugs for less than 3 months. With RNA extracted from PBMCs as input, the TCR library was made. Libraries of TCR beta came from iRepertoire HTBI primers plus Arm-PCR of CDR3 regions. Each CDR3 protein is one row after TCRdb ran MiXCR on the multiplex PCR reads. The data contain about 400,000 distinct CDR3 sequences, around 16% of them singletons. This sample also appeared in a second study, on T cells in Graves' hyperthyroidism and ophthalmopathy.

The sample was peripheral blood mononuclear cells (PBMCs), taken at new diagnosis, from a patient treated with antithyroid drugs. Source of these receptors: a woman aged 18-30 years with Graves disease.

In this sample, this clonotype turned up many times. The V call is TRBV30, the J call TRBJ1-1; D call uncertain. Germline V CDR1 and CDR2: GTSNPN, SVGIG (reference sequence). V lost 0 bases and J 4 bases, leaving 12 bases between the germline ends. The CDR3 has 14 residues. The CDR3 region is CAWSVRGLFTEAFF. The CDR3 DNA sequence: TGTGCCTGGAGTGTACGAGGGTTGTTCACTGAAGCTTTCTTT.

This clonotype came up many times. The chain recombines TRBV27 with TRBJ1-2, with a weak D call TRBD1 (6 bases). Trimming removed 6 bases at V and 8 bases at J, with 19 bases between. The CDR3 consists of 14 residues. Germline values: CDR1 MNHEY, CDR2 SMNVEV (reference sequence). CDR3 coding DNA: TGTGCCAGCAGCCCCACGGGACATGTAGGAGGCTACACCTTC. Protein: CASSPTGHVGGYTF.

This clonotype was detected ten times or more. The chain links TRBV6-1 to TRBJ2-1; 15 nucleotides align to TRBD2. The trim removed 3 bases at V and 9 bases at J, leaving 9 bases unmatched. CDR1 MNHNS and CDR2 SASEGT come from the germline V gene. The CDR3 totals 17 residues. The CDR3 nucleotides read TGTGCCAGCAGTGATGGTTGGACTAGCGGGAGGGCTGGTGAGCAGTTCTTC. Protein: CASSDGWTSGRAGEQFF.

The table lists this clonotype with many counts. The chain combines TRBV28 with TRBJ1-1, with D possibly TRBD1 on 6 matching bases. Per the germline V gene, CDR1 is MDHEN and CDR2 is SYDVKM. This CDR3 has 14 amino acids. Deletions cut 8 bases from V and 4 bases from J, with 17 bases between. The CDR3 reads CASAEGGVGTEAFF. CDR3 in DNA: TGTGCCAGCGCGGAGGGGGGAGTTGGCACTGAAGCTTTCTTT.

The sample holds many counts of this clonotype. The V gene is TRBV30, the J gene TRBJ1-2, with D possibly matching TRBD1 (6 bases). The CDR3 has 13 amino acids. The germline gives CDR1 GTSNPN, CDR2 SVGIG (reference sequence). The ends were cut back, 4 bases at V and 1 base at J, with 10 bases in the middle. The CDR3 bases are TGTGCCTGGACCCCGGACAGTAACTATGGCTACACCTTC. Translation gives CAWTPDSNYGYTF.

This clonotype has a count of ten or more. V and J are TRBV5-1 and TRBJ1-3; 9 bases map to TRBD1. Germline V gene data show CDR1 as SGHRS and CDR2 as YFSETQ. Trimming took 0 bases from V and 0 from J; bases not matched to a gene: 4. The CDR3 spans 17 residues. The CDR3 DNA reads as TGCGCCAGCAGCTTGGCCCTGGGACAGGGCTCTGGAAACACCATATATTTT. Its protein product is CASSLALGQGSGNTIYF. Combining the CDR3 with reference TRBV5-1 and TRBJ1-3 gives the whole variable domain KAGVTQTPRYLIKTRGQQVTLSCSPISGHRSVSWYQQTPGQGLQFLFEYFSETQRNKGNFPGRFSGRQFSNSRSEMNVSTLELGDSALYLCASSLALGQGSGNTIYFGEGSWLTVV.

This clonotype was found many times. The chain carries TRBV11-1 and TRBJ2-7, with D unclear. CDR3 length equals 15 residues. The germline V gene encodes CDR1 SGHAT and CDR2 FQDESV (reference sequence). V was pared by 5 bases and J by 0 bases, with 14 bases between. The DNA for the CDR3 is TGTGCCAGCAGCCGAGACACCCTGAGCTCCTACGAGCAGTACTTC. Its translation is CASSRDTLSSYEQYF. The full variable domain, completed using reference TRBV11-1 and TRBJ2-7, is EAEVAQSPRYKITEKSQAVAFWCDPISGHATLYWYRQILGQGPELLVQFQDESVVDDSQLPKDRFSAERLKGVDSTLKIQPAELGDSAMYLCASSRDTLSSYEQYFGPGTRLTVT.

The chain links TRBV29-1 to TRBJ2-2; D remains ambiguous. V lost 5 bases to trimming and J lost 1 base, with 17 bases between them. The CDR3 is made up of 16 amino acids. CDR1 and CDR2 (germline): SQVTM, ANQGSEA. CDR3 in amino acids: CSVLGRSRGNTGELFF. The CDR3 nucleotides read TGCAGCGTTCTGGGTCGGTCGAGAGGGAACACCGGGGAGCTGTTTTTT.

This clonotype was counted a few times. The chain links TRBV28 to TRBJ2-3, with D perhaps TRBD2 (5 bases). The end of the DNA aligns better with TRBJ2-5, so the J call may be wrong. Germline CDR1 reads MDHEN; CDR2 reads SYDVKM. There are 13 residues in the CDR3. CDR3 sequence reads: CASGKRVWETQYF. For the CDR3, the DNA is TGTGCCAGCGGGAAGAGGGTTTGGGAGACCCAGTACTTC.

V and J are TRBV5-4 and TRBJ2-2; D possibly corresponds to TRBD1 (5 bases). The V gene's germline CDR1 is SGHNT and CDR2 YYREEE (reference sequence). The CDR3 runs 15 residues. V gave up 4 bases and J gave up 3 bases, with 13 bases separating them. CDR3 region: CASSLQVGDTGELFF. As DNA, the CDR3 is TGTGCCAGCAGCCTACAGGTTGGGGACACCGGGGAGCTGTTTTTT.

Ten or more counts support this clonotype. The chain combines TRBV5-1 with TRBJ1-5; D might be TRBD1 (5 bases). Germline V gene sequence: CDR1 SGHRS, CDR2 YFSETQ. There are 16 residues in the CDR3. The V end was cut by 0 bases, the J end by 2 bases, with 12 bases between. CDR3: CASSLDGGGGNQPQHF. CDR3 sequence (DNA): TGCGCCAGCAGCTTGGATGGGGGAGGGGGCAATCAGCCCCAGCATTTT.

This chain connects TRBV5-6 to TRBJ2-1, with 10 bases identical to TRBD2. CDR1 SGHDT and CDR2 YYEEEE come from the germline V gene. Losses at the gene ends were 3 bases for V and 7 bases for J; bases not matched to a gene: 10. The CDR3 sequence is 16 residues long. The CDR3 region is CASSWAGTSVLNEQFF. The CDR3 coding sequence is TGTGCCAGCAGCTGGGCCGGGACTAGCGTACTGAATGAGCAGTTCTTC. The whole variable domain, filled in from reference TRBV5-6 and TRBJ2-1, reads DAGVTQSPTHLIKTRGQQVTLRCSPKSGHDTVSWYQQALGQGPQFIFQYYEEEERQRGNFPDRFSGHQFPNYSSELNVNALLLGDSALYLCASSWAGTSVLNEQFFGPGTRLTVL.

This clonotype was detected ten times or more. The CDR3 DNA reads as TGTGCCACCAGCAGAGTCCTGGGGGGGCCGGCTGAAGCTTTCTTT. Its protein product is CATSRVLGGPAEAFF. This rearrangement joins TRBV15 to TRBJ1-1; a weak D match, TRBD1 (6 bases). CDR3 length equals 15 residues. Trimming pared 1 base from V and 6 bases from J, leaving 15 bases between. From germline, CDR1 is LNHNV and CDR2 YYDKDF (reference sequence).

CDR3 coding DNA: TGTGCCAGCAGGGCGGGACTAGCGTTTACCGGGGAGCTGTTTTTT. It is translated as CASRAGLAFTGELFF. The V and J genes are TRBV28 and TRBJ2-2; 10 bases are shared with TRBD2. The J segment lost 5 bases and the V segment lost 6 bases, leaving 6 bases of the junction unmatched. This CDR3 region has 15 residues. Germline V gene lookup returns CDR1 MDHEN and CDR2 SYDVKM. Together with reference TRBV28 and TRBJ2-2, the CDR3 gives the full variable domain: DVKVTQSSRYLVKRTGEKVFLECVQDMDHENMFWYRQDPGLGLRLIYFSYDVKMKEKGDIPEGYSVSREKKERFSLILESASTNQTSMYLCASRAGLAFTGELFFGEGSRLTVL.

This chain joins TRBV29-1 and TRBJ2-3; TRBD1 matches 9 bases. The J call may be in error: the DNA end matches TRBJ2-7 better. The CDR3 is 17 amino acids. Germline CDR1 and CDR2: SQVTM and ANQGSEA. CDR3 in amino acids: CSVTPNRGLGISYEQYF. CDR3 nucleotides: TGCAGCGTCACCCCCAACAGGGGGCTGGGGATCTCCTACGAGCAGTACTTC.

The sample holds many counts of this clonotype. This chain joins TRBV7-3 and TRBJ2-1; 9 nucleotides align to TRBD2. Looked up from germline, CDR1 is SGHTA and CDR2 is FQGTGA. Trimming removed 1 base from V and 0 bases from J; junction bases left unmatched: 10. There are 19 residues in the CDR3. The chain's CDR3 is CASSLNLAGITSSYNEQFF. The CDR3 DNA follows: TGTGCCAGCAGCTTAAACCTAGCGGGGATTACCAGCTCCTACAATGAGCAGTTCTTC. Full variable domain (missing parts from reference TRBV7-3 and TRBJ2-1): GAGVSQTPSNKVTEKGKYVELRCDPISGHTALYWYRQSLGQGPEFLIYFQGTGAADDSGLPNDRFFAVRPEGSVSTLKIQRTERGDSAVYLCASSLNLAGITSSYNEQFFGPGTRLTVL.

The rearrangement uses TRBV5-1 and TRBJ2-7; 9 positions agree with TRBD1. The CDR3 is 15 residues long. The J segment lost 2 bases and the V segment lost 0 bases, leaving 3 bases of the junction unmatched. CDR1 and CDR2 from the germline V gene are SGHRS and YFSETQ. CDR3: CASSLGDRAPYEQYF. In DNA form, the CDR3 reads TGCGCCAGCAGCTTGGGGGACAGGGCACCCTACGAGCAGTACTTC. The full variable domain, with the rest looked up from reference TRBV5-1 and TRBJ2-7, is KAGVTQTPRYLIKTRGQQVTLSCSPISGHRSVSWYQQTPGQGLQFLFEYFSETQRNKGNFPGRFSGRQFSNSRSEMNVSTLELGDSALYLCASSLGDRAPYEQYFGPGTRLTVT.

To note about this clonotype: This may be a read error, as it is one base from a much larger clone. The chain employs TRBV28 and TRBJ1-5; 8 nucleotides match TRBD1. The trim removed 5 bases at V and 10 bases at J, leaving 16 bases unmatched. The germline V gene encodes CDR1 MDHEN and CDR2 SYDVKM. There are 16 residues in the CDR3. CDR3 loop: CASSPLTGAGVHPQHF. The CDR3 coding sequence is TGTGCCAGCAGTCCCTTGACAGGGGCGGGGGTTCATCCCCAGCATTTT.

There are many counts of this clonotype. This chain links TRBV5-5 with TRBJ2-1; 14 nucleotides line up with TRBD2. Germline CDR1 reads SGHKS; CDR2 reads YYEKEE (reference sequence). The CDR3 is made up of 15 amino acids. V lost 4 bases, J lost 6 bases, and 3 bases stayed unmatched. The CDR3 DNA is TGTGCCAGCAGCACTGGACTAGCGGGAGGCAATGAGCAGTTCTTC. It is translated as CASSTGLAGGNEQFF. Full variable domain (missing parts from reference TRBV5-5 and TRBJ2-1): DAGVTQSPTHLIKTRGQQVTLRCSPISGHKSVSWYQQVLGQGPQFIFQYYEKEERGRGNFPDRFSARQFPNYSSELNVNALLLGDSALYLCASSTGLAGGNEQFFGPGTRLTVL.

Comment on this clonotype: A much larger clone differs from this one at a single base, so this may be a read error. This chain connects TRBV28 to TRBJ2-5; unclear D gene. The CDR3 consists of 13 residues. CDR1 and CDR2 (germline): MDHEN, SYDVKM. Trimming left V 10 bases short and J 2 bases short, with 14 bases between. The CDR3 here is CANKTRLQETQYF. The CDR3 coding sequence is TGTGCCAACAAAACGCGGCTACAAGAGACCCAGTACTTC.

This clonotype was detected ten times or more. This rearrangement joins TRBV10-3 to TRBJ2-1; TRBD2 matches 12 bases. The ends lost 3 bases at V and 9 bases at J; junction bases unmatched: 9. This CDR3 is 16 amino acids long. CDR1 and CDR2 (germline): ENHRY, SYGVKD. Here the CDR3 reads CAISDPTSGSGREQFF. CDR3 DNA sequence: TGTGCCATCAGTGACCCGACTAGCGGGAGCGGACGTGAGCAGTTCTTC.

This clonotype appeared a few times. The chain is built from TRBV20-1 and TRBJ2-1; no firm D call. The CDR3 extends over 14 amino acids. Trimming removed 1 base from V and 5 bases from J, with 12 bases in between. Germline loops: CDR1 DFQATT, CDR2 SNEGSKA (reference sequence). The CDR3 coding sequence is TGCAGTGCTAGAGTACATAACACAGACAATGAGCAGTTCTTC. Protein product: CSARVHNTDNEQFF.

This clonotype showed up many times. The CDR3 reads CASSQDRRSYEQYF. The DNA for the CDR3 is TGTGCCAGCAGTCAGGACAGGAGGTCCTACGAGCAGTACTTC. The V gene is TRBV27, the J gene TRBJ2-7, with 7 bases fitting TRBD1. Germline V gene sequence: CDR1 MNHEY, CDR2 SMNVEV (reference sequence). V trimming: 5 bases; J trimming: 1 base; junction bases outside the gene matches: 5. The CDR3 has 14 residues.

This clonotype has just a few counts. The chain couples TRBV9 to TRBJ1-3, with no clear D. The germline V and J ends were trimmed by 0 bases and 4 bases, with 5 bases remaining between them. The CDR3 totals 13 residues. Germline lookup yields CDR1 SGDLS and CDR2 YYNGEE. The CDR3 nucleotides are TGTGCCAGCAGCGTAGTTGACGGAAACACCATATATTTT. This encodes CASSVVDGNTIYF. The full variable domain, rest sourced from reference TRBV9 and TRBJ1-3, is DSGVTQTPKHLITATGQRVTLRCSPRSGDLSVYWYQQSLDQGLQFLIQYYNGEERAKGNILERFSAQQFPDLHSELNLSSLELGDSALYFCASSVVDGNTIYFGEGSWLTVV.

About this clonotype itself: A far bigger clonotype differs at one base, so this is likely a read error. The chain uses TRBV7-3 and TRBJ2-3, with D unclear. TRBJ2-7 explains the end of the DNA better; the J call may be wrong. The germline V gene encodes CDR1 SGHTA and CDR2 FQGTGA. CDR3 length: 14 residues. CDR3 nucleotides: TGTGCCAGCAGCTTACAAGACGGACCCTACGAGCAGTACGTC. Protein: CASSLQDGPYEQYV.

This clonotype has ten or more counts. The chain has TRBV7-8 and TRBJ1-1; no clear D gene. V shed 1 base and J shed 6 bases, with 3 bases lying between them. The CDR3 has 11 amino acids. Per the germline V gene, CDR1 is SGHVS and CDR2 is FQNEAQ. The CDR3 here is CASSLDAEAFF. CDR3 coding DNA: TGTGCCAGCAGCTTAGACGCTGAAGCTTTCTTT. The full variable domain, rest sourced from reference TRBV7-8 and TRBJ1-1, is GAGVSQSPRYKVAKRGQDVALRCDPISGHVSLFWYQQALGQGPEFLTYFQNEAQLDKSGLPSDRFFAERPEGSVSTLKIQRTQQEDSAVYLCASSLDAEAFFGQGTRLTVV.